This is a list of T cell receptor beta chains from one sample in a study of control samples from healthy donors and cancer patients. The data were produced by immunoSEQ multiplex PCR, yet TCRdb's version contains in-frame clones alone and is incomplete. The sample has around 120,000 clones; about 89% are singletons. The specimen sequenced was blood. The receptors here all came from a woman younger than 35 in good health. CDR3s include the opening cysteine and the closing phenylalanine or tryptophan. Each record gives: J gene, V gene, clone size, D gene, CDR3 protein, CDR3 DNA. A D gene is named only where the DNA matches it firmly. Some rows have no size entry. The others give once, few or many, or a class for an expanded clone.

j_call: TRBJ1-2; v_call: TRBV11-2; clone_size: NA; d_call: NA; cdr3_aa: CASSLGGGYGYTF; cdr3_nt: TGTGCCAGCAGCTTAGGAGGGGGCTATGGCTACACCTTC
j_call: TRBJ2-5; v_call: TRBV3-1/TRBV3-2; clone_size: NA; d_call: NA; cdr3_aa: CASSPRGALAGETQYF; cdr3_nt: TGTGCCAGCAGCCCGAGGGGGGCTCTAGCAGGAGAGACCCAGTACTTC
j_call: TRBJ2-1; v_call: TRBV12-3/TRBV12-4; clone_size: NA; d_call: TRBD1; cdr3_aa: CASSRGQNNEQFF; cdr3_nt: TGTGCCAGCAGTCGGGGACAGAACAATGAGCAGTTCTTC
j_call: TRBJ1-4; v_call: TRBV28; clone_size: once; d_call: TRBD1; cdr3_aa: CASSSDRNEKLFF; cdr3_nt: TGTGCCAGCAGTTCGGACAGGAATGAAAAACTGTTTTTT
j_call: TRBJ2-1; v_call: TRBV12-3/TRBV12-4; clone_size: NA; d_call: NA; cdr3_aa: CASSLLNEQFF; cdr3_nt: TGTGCCAGCAGCCTACTCAATGAGCAGTTCTTC
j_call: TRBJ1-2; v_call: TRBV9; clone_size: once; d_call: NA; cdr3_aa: CASSARGGYTF; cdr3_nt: TGTGCCAGCAGCGCCAGGGGCGGCTACACCTTC
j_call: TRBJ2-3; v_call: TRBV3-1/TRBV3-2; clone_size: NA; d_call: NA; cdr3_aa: CASSQDTARITDTQYF; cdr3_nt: TGTGCCAGCAGCCAAGATACCGCTAGAATCACAGATACGCAGTATTTT
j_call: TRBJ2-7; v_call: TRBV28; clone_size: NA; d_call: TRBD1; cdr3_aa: CASSFPGTGNSYEQYF; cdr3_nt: TGTGCCAGCAGTTTTCCCGGGACAGGAAACTCCTACGAGCAGTACTTC
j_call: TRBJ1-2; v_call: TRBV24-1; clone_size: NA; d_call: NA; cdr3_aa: CATSDTVSNYGYTF; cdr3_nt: TGTGCCACCAGTGACACAGTATCTAACTATGGCTACACCTTC
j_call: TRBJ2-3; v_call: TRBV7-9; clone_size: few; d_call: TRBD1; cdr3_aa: CASSSGQGNTDTQYF; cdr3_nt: TGTGCCAGCAGTTCGGGACAGGGAAACACAGATACGCAGTATTTT
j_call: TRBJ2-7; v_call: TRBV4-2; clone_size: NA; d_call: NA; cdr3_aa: CASSQDAGPSYEQYF; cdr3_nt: TGTGCCAGCAGCCAAGATGCGGGGCCCTCCTACGAGCAGTACTTC
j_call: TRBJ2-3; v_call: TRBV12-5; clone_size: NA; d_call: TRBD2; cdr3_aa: CASGFGGALPDTQYF; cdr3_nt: TGTGCTAGTGGTTTCGGGGGGGCCCTCCCAGATACGCAGTATTTT
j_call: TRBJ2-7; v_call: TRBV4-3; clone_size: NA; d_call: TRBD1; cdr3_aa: CASSQRQGHYEQYF; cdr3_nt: TGCGCCAGCAGCCAACGACAGGGACACTACGAGCAGTACTTC
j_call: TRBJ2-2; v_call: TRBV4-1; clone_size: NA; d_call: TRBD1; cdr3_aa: CASSLRDRSPGELFF; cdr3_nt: TGCGCCAGCAGCCTCCGGGACAGGTCTCCCGGGGAGCTGTTTTTT
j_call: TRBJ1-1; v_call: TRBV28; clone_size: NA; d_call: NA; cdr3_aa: CASSFSSNTEAFF; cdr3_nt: TGTGCCAGCAGTTTCTCCAGTAACACTGAAGCTTTCTTT
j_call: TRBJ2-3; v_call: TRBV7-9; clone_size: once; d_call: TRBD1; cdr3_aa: CASSSPPRPGQASTDTQYF; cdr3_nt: TGTGCCAGCAGCTCCCCCCCCCGCCCGGGACAGGCTAGCACAGATACGCAGTATTTT
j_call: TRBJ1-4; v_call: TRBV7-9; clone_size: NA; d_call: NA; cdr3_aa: CASSLSGTNEKLFF; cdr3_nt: TGTGCCAGCAGCTTGAGTGGCACCAATGAAAAACTGTTTTTT
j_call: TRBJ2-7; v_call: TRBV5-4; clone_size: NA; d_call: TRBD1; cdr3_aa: CASSTGQRYEQYF; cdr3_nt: TGTGCCAGCAGCACGGGACAGCGTTACGAGCAGTACTTC
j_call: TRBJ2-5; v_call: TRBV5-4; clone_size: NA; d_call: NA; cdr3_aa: CASNLRVAQETQYF; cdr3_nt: TGTGCCAGCAACTTGAGGGTAGCCCAAGAGACCCAGTACTTC
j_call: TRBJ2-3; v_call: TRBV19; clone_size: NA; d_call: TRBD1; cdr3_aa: CATRTGGMTDTQYF; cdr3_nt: TGTGCCACCCGTACAGGGGGCATGACAGATACGCAGTATTTT
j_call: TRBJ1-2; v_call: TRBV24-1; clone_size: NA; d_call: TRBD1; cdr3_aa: CATSRQGDYGYTF; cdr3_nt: TGTGCCACCAGTAGACAGGGGGACTATGGCTACACCTTC
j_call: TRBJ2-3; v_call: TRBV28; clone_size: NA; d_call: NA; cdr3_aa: CASLRDSTDTQYF; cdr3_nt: TGTGCCAGCCTCCGGGACAGCACAGATACGCAGTATTTT
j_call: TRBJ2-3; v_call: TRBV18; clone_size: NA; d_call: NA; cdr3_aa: CASSPLGNVDTQYF; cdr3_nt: TGTGCCAGCTCACCACTTGGGAACGTGGATACGCAGTATTTT
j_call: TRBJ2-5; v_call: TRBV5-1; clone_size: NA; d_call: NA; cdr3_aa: CASSLARVGLRKETQYF; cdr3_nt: TGCGCCAGCAGCTTGGCACGAGTGGGCCTAAGAAAGGAGACCCAGTACTTC
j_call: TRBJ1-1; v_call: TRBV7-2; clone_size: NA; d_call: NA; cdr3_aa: CASSSKREIKGF; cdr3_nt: TGTGCCAGCAGCTCTAAAAGGGAGATCAAAGGGTTT
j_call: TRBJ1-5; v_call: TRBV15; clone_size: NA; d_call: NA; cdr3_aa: CATSREHIVSNQPQHF; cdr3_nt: TGTGCCACCAGCAGAGAGCACATCGTTAGCAATCAGCCCCAGCATTTT
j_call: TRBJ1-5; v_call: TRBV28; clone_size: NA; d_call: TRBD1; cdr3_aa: CASSLRDRGIGQPQHF; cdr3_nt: TGTGCCAGCAGTTTGCGTGACAGGGGGATCGGTCAGCCCCAGCATTTT
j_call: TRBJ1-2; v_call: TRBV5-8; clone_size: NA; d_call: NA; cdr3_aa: CASSLGNRVKSGYTF; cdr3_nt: TGTGCCAGCAGCTTGGGGAATAGGGTGAAAAGTGGCTACACCTTC
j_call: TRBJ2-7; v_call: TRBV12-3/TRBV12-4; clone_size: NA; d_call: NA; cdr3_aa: CASSFNRNEQYF; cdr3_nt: TGTGCCAGCAGTTTTAACAGGAACGAGCAGTACTTC